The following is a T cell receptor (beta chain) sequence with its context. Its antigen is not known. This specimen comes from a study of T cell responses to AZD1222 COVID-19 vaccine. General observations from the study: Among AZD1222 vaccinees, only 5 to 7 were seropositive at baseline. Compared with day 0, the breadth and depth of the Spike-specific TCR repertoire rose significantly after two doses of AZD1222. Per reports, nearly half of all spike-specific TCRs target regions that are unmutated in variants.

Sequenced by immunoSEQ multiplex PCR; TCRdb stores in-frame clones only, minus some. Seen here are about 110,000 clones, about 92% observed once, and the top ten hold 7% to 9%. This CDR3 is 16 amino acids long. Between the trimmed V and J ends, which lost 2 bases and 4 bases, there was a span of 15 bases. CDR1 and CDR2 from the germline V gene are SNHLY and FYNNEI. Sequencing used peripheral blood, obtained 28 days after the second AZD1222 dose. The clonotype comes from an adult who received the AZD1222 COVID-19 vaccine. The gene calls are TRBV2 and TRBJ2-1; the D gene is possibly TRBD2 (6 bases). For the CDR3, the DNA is TGTGCCAGCAGTGAATGGCGGGGTATAGTGTACAATGAGCAGTTCTTC. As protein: CASSEWRGIVYNEQFF.